This entry lists 32 T cell receptor beta chains sequenced from one sample in a study of Ad26.COV2.S vaccination and SARS-CoV-2 variants. Stated treatment: some 20 received Ad26.COV2.S at low or high dose, single or two shots; 5 received placebo; per-sample allocation not given. At day 63 after the first vaccine or placebo injection, samples were drawn. TCRdb keeps only in-frame clones here, not all; method: immunoSEQ multiplex PCR. The data contain over 450,000 clones, about nine tenths of them seen just once; the ten biggest clones take up roughly 1.7%. Sequences were derived from peripheral blood, sampled in a trial of Ad26.COV2.S vaccine versus placebo. Every receptor here comes from a person aged 18 to 59 who received the Ad26.COV2.S COVID-19 vaccine or a placebo.

The table lists this clone with a count of one. The rearrangement uses TRBV28 and TRBJ1-6, with 7 bases fitting TRBD1. The V gene's germline CDR1 is MDHEN and CDR2 SYDVKM. V was clipped by 5 bases and J by 6 bases; unmatched bases: 7. The length of the CDR3 is 15 residues. The CDR3 DNA follows: TGTGCCAGCAGTCTAAGACAGGGCCCTAATTCACCCCTCCACTTT. Amino acids: CASSLRQGPNSPLHF.

The chain uses TRBV6-5 and TRBJ1-4; possible D gene TRBD1, 6 bases. The V end was cut by 0 bases, the J end by 4 bases, with 6 bases between. The germline CDR1 and CDR2 sequences are MNHEY and SVGAGI. This CDR3 has 14 residues. The CDR3 bases are TGTGCCAGCAGTTACTCGGACAGTAATGAAAAACTGTTTTTT. This sequence encodes CASSYSDSNEKLFF.

V usage is TRBV4-3 and J usage is TRBJ1-2; 8 bases line up with TRBD1. The CDR3 covers 14 residues. Losses at the gene ends were 3 bases for V and 7 bases for J; bases not matched to a gene: 7. CDR1 and CDR2 from the germline V gene are LGHNA and YSLEER. CDR3 in amino acids: CASSHQGARAGYTF. The CDR3, as DNA: TGCGCCAGCAGCCATCAGGGGGCGCGGGCTGGCTACACCTTC.

The chain has TRBV30 and TRBJ2-7; 7 bases align to TRBD1. Germline V gene sequence: CDR1 GTSNPN, CDR2 SVGIG (reference sequence). V trimming: 4 bases; J trimming: 4 bases; junction bases outside the gene matches: 7. The CDR3 is 13 residues long. The CDR3 loop reads CAWNHRGRYEQYF. In DNA, the CDR3 is TGTGCCTGGAACCACAGGGGACGGTACGAGCAGTACTTC. Full variable domain (remainder filled in from reference TRBV30 and TRBJ2-7): SQTIHQWPATLVQPVGSPLSLECTVEGTSNPNLYWYRQAAGRGLQLLFYSVGIGQISSEVPQNLSASRPQDRQFILSSKKLLLSDSGFYLCAWNHRGRYEQYFGPGTRLTVT.

V and J are TRBV27 and TRBJ2-3; TRBD2 is a possible D gene (6 bases). The CDR3 is 15 amino acids. Trimming stripped 6 bases from V and 4 bases from J, with 17 bases between. The germline V gene has CDR1 MNHEY and CDR2 SMNVEV (reference sequence). The CDR3 nucleotides are TGTGCCAGCAGAGTGGGAGTCCCGGGAGCAGATACGCAGTATTTT. It encodes CASRVGVPGADTQYF.

The chain is built from TRBV4-3 and TRBJ2-7; the match to TRBD1 covers 7 bases. The V segment lost 6 bases and the J segment 4 bases; nucleotides outside the gene matches: 18. Germline CDR1 and CDR2: LGHNA and YSLEER. CDR3 length equals 17 residues. In DNA, the CDR3 is TGCGCCAGCAGTGAAAATGTCGGGGCAGGGGGTTTTTACGAGCAGTACTTC. Translating gives CASSENVGAGGFYEQYF.

The chain combines TRBV30 with TRBJ1-2; D ambiguous. The CDR3 spans 13 residues. Germline V gene lookup returns CDR1 GTSNPN and CDR2 SVGIG (reference sequence). Trimming stripped 5 bases from V and 4 bases from J, with 14 bases between. CDR3 sequence reads: CAWGRGSGYGYTF. CDR3 in DNA: TGTGCCTGGGGGCGTGGGAGCGGCTATGGCTACACCTTC. Full variable domain (outside the CDR3, taken from reference TRBV30 and TRBJ1-2): SQTIHQWPATLVQPVGSPLSLECTVEGTSNPNLYWYRQAAGRGLQLLFYSVGIGQISSEVPQNLSASRPQDRQFILSSKKLLLSDSGFYLCAWGRGSGYGYTFGSGTRLTVV.

The chain employs TRBV10-1 and TRBJ2-1; 12 bases fit TRBD2. The germline V gene encodes CDR1 WNHNN and CDR2 SYGVQD (reference sequence). The CDR3 is 14 residues long. V was clipped by 5 bases and J by 5 bases; unmatched bases: 1. CDR3 loop: CASSLAGGNNEQFF. CDR3 nucleotide sequence: TGCGCCAGCAGTCTAGCGGGGGGGAACAATGAGCAGTTCTTC.

This clone was seen once. The V and J genes are TRBV19 and TRBJ2-7, with 7 bases identical to TRBD2. The CDR3 loop spans 16 amino acids. Germline V gives CDR1 LNHDA, CDR2 SQIVND (reference sequence). V gave up 5 bases and J gave up 3 bases; unmatched junction bases: 13. Here the CDR3 reads CASSRAGPIPFYEQYF. The CDR3 nucleotides are TGTGCCAGTAGTCGAGCGGGGCCTATTCCTTTCTACGAGCAGTACTTC.

This rearrangement joins TRBV4-1 to TRBJ2-5; 9 bases align to TRBD1. Germline V gene data show CDR1 as MGHRA and CDR2 as YSYEKL. The length of the CDR3 is 15 residues. V shed 4 bases and J 5 bases; nucleotides not matched to a gene: 8. The CDR3 region is CASSPGQGDLETQYF. CDR3 coding DNA: TGCGCCAGCAGCCCGGGACAGGGAGATTTGGAGACCCAGTACTTC.

This clone appeared once. CDR3: CASSPRRTNYGYTF. The CDR3 DNA follows: TGTGCCAGCAGCCCCCGACGGACCAACTATGGCTACACCTTC. The chain combines TRBV7-2 with TRBJ1-2, with D unresolved. V lost 5 bases to trimming and J lost 2 bases, with 12 bases between them. The CDR3 runs 14 residues. Germline V CDR1 and CDR2: SGHTA, FQGNSA. The complete variable domain, with remaining parts taken from reference TRBV7-2 and TRBJ1-2, reads GAGVSQSPSNKVTEKGKDVELRCDPISGHTALYWYRQSLGQGLEFLIYFQGNSAPDKSGLPSDRFSAERTGGSVSTLTIQRTQQEDSAVYLCASSPRRTNYGYTFGSGTRLTVV.

The chain combines TRBV30 with TRBJ2-3; a weak D match, TRBD1 (5 bases). The CDR3 totals 12 residues. Germline V lookup: CDR1 GTSNPN, CDR2 SVGIG (reference sequence). Trimming pared 2 bases from V and 8 bases from J, leaving 11 bases between. The CDR3 region is CAWSMGHSTQYF. Written as DNA, the CDR3 is TGTGCCTGGAGTATGGGGCATAGTACGCAGTATTTT.

The chain recombines TRBV7-9 with TRBJ2-2, with 7 bases fitting TRBD1. Germline trimming cut 5 bases from V and 6 bases from J; bases unmatched to any gene: 3. The CDR3 runs to 13 residues. CDR1 and CDR2 (germline): SEHNR, FQNEAQ (reference sequence). In DNA, the CDR3 is TGTGCCAGCAGCCGTGACAGGGCCGGGGAGCTGTTTTTT. It translates to CASSRDRAGELFF.

This chain connects TRBV6-5 to TRBJ1-2; no clear D gene. The V gene lost 6 bases and the J gene lost 4 bases, with 12 bases spanning the gap. The CDR3 contains 13 residues. Germline assignment: CDR1 MNHEY and CDR2 SVGAGI. The CDR3 reads CASSPAQRYGYTF. The CDR3 region has the DNA TGTGCCAGCAGCCCGGCACAGCGCTATGGCTACACCTTC.

J is TRBJ1-6 and V is TRBV6-5; D is unresolved. This CDR3 is 16 amino acids long. CDR1 is MNHEY and CDR2 is SVGAGI in the germline V gene. The germline V and J ends were trimmed by 0 bases and 7 bases, with 13 bases remaining between them. The CDR3 DNA follows: TGTGCCAGCAGTTACTCGACCTGGCAGATAAATTCACCCCTCCACTTT. Protein: CASSYSTWQINSPLHF.

This clone was counted once. This chain connects TRBV7-9 to TRBJ1-2; D ambiguous. The germline CDR1 and CDR2 sequences are SEHNR and FQNEAQ (reference sequence). V was cut by 3 bases and J by 8 bases, with 13 bases left in between. The CDR3 totals 13 residues. CDR3 sequence: CASSFGVGFGYTF. CDR3 bases: TGTGCCAGCAGCTTTGGAGTGGGGTTCGGCTACACCTTC.

The V call is TRBV13, the J call TRBJ1-3; a weak D match, TRBD1 (6 bases). There are 14 residues in the CDR3. The V end was cut by 3 bases, the J end by 1 base, with 7 bases between. Germline lookup yields CDR1 PRHDT and CDR2 FYEKMQ (reference sequence). DNA of the CDR3: TGTGCCAGCAGCTTCAGGGGATCTGGAAACACCATATATTTT. As protein: CASSFRGSGNTIYF.

This clone was detected once. As DNA, the CDR3 is TGTGCCAGCCAGGACATCCAAGAGACCCAGTACTTC. Its protein is CASQDIQETQYF. The chain has TRBV27 and TRBJ2-5, with D possibly TRBD1 on 5 matching bases. The germline gives CDR1 MNHEY, CDR2 SMNVEV (reference sequence). This CDR3 contains 12 residues. Trimming removed 8 bases at V and 1 base at J, with 8 bases between.

This chain uses TRBV11-2 with TRBJ1-2; D not certain. The CDR3 covers 13 residues. Trimming left V 4 bases short and J 4 bases short, with 10 bases between. Germline CDR1 and CDR2: SGHAT and FQNNGV. The CDR3 region has the DNA TGTGCCAGCAGCTCCCCTTATGGCTATGGCTACACCTTC. It specifies CASSSPYGYGYTF.

V is TRBV6-1 and J is TRBJ1-1; 7 nucleotides line up with TRBD1. V dropped 2 bases and J dropped 3; count of bases not matched to a gene: 3. The CDR3 totals 14 residues. Germline V gene data show CDR1 as MNHNS and CDR2 as SASEGT. In DNA form, the CDR3 reads TGTGCCAGCAGTGAAACACAGGGGTACACTGAAGCTTTCTTT. It specifies CASSETQGYTEAFF.

The rearrangement links TRBV2 to TRBJ2-7; TRBD1 aligns across 8 bases. V was pared by 4 bases and J by 5 bases, with 7 bases of the junction left unmatched. The CDR3 covers 14 residues. From germline, CDR1 is SNHLY and CDR2 FYNNEI. The CDR3 sequence: CASSVQGANDEQYF. The CDR3 DNA is TGTGCCAGCAGTGTTCAGGGGGCTAATGACGAGCAGTACTTC.

The rearrangement links TRBV5-1 to TRBJ2-1; the D gene is possibly TRBD1 (6 bases). This CDR3 has 13 residues. Germline CDR1 and CDR2: SGHRS and YFSETQ. Trimming left V 3 bases short and J 9 bases short, with 13 bases between. The CDR3 sequence is CASSSANRAEQFF. DNA of the CDR3: TGCGCCAGCAGCTCTGCGAACAGGGCTGAGCAGTTCTTC.

This sequence joins TRBV2 and TRBJ2-1; 8 bases are a match to TRBD2. From germline, CDR1 is SNHLY and CDR2 FYNNEI. J gave up 3 bases and V 5 bases, and 6 bases lay outside the gene matches. CDR3 length: 15 residues. CDR3 sequence: CASSSSSGFYNEQFF. CDR3 coding DNA: TGTGCCAGCAGTTCATCTAGCGGGTTCTACAATGAGCAGTTCTTC.

Turning to this clone: Other DNA variants within this sample encode the same CDR3. The rearrangement joins TRBV7-3 to TRBJ2-3; weak D call: TRBD2 (6 bases). Between the trimmed V and J ends, which lost 1 base and 2 bases, there was a span of 10 bases. The CDR3 contains 15 residues. CDR1 and CDR2 (germline): SGHTA, FQGTGA. CDR3 residues: CASSLIGGSTDTQYF. Written as DNA, the CDR3 is TGTGCCAGCAGCTTAATCGGGGGTTCCACAGATACGCAGTATTTT.

The genes are TRBV9 and TRBJ1-2; D possibly corresponds to TRBD1 (6 bases). The germline CDR1 and CDR2 sequences are SGDLS and YYNGEE. Trimming removed 2 bases from V and 4 bases from J, with 9 bases in between. The CDR3 sequence is 13 residues long. The CDR3 here is CASSVAGAYGYTF. In DNA, the CDR3 is TGTGCCAGCAGCGTGGCAGGGGCCTATGGCTACACCTTC.

The chain joins TRBV29-1 to TRBJ2-7; maybe TRBD1 (5 bases). V lost 6 bases and J 3 bases, leaving 6 bases between the germline ends. The CDR3 has 10 residues. CDR1 and CDR2 from the germline V gene are SQVTM and ANQGSEA. DNA of the CDR3: TGCAGCGTGACAGACTACGAGCAGTACTTC. Its protein is CSVTDYEQYF.

The chain combines TRBV7-3 with TRBJ2-2; D is possibly TRBD2 (7 bases). The CDR3 covers 15 residues. V was pared by 2 bases and J by 5 bases, with 12 bases between. CDR1 is SGHTA, CDR2 FQGTGA, per germline. In DNA, the CDR3 is TGTGCCAGCAGCTTACGGGGGGCTGGTACCGGGGAGCTGTTTTTT. This gives the protein CASSLRGAGTGELFF.

V is TRBV29-1 and J is TRBJ1-2; D ambiguous. V lost 1 base, J lost 4 bases, and 13 bases lay in between. Germline V lookup: CDR1 SQVTM, CDR2 ANQGSEA. This CDR3 has 14 amino acids. CDR3 coding DNA: TGCAGCGTTGAAGGGGCCCGGGCGTTCTATGGCTACACCTTC. Amino acids: CSVEGARAFYGYTF.

V gene TRBV6-6 combines with J gene TRBJ2-2; TRBD2 agrees at 13 bases. The CDR3 runs 16 residues. Unmatched junction bases numbered 10, after V lost 8 bases and J lost 7 bases. Germline CDR1 is MNHNY and CDR2 is SVGAGI (reference sequence). CDR3 DNA: TGTGCCAGCCTCCCACTAGCGGGGGGGCCGATCGGGGAGCTGTTTTTT. Its protein product is CASLPLAGGPIGELFF.

This chain connects TRBV5-1 to TRBJ2-2, with D unclear. Germline assignment: CDR1 SGHRS and CDR2 YFSETQ. Trimming left V 4 bases short and J 5 bases short, with 15 bases between. This CDR3 contains 15 residues. The CDR3 loop reads CASSLSLDKTGELFF. The DNA of the CDR3 is TGCGCCAGCAGCCTATCGCTTGACAAGACCGGGGAGCTGTTTTTT.

The chain carries TRBV5-5 and TRBJ2-6; 8 nucleotides agree with TRBD1. CDR1 is SGHKS, CDR2 YYEKEE, per germline (reference sequence). With 4 bases clipped from V and 2 bases from J, the junction kept 2 bases outside the gene matches. The CDR3 loop spans 15 amino acids. The CDR3 reads CASSQTGAGANVLTF. CDR3 nucleotide sequence: TGTGCCAGCAGCCAGACAGGGGCTGGGGCCAACGTCCTGACTTTC.

The chain uses TRBV6-5 and TRBJ2-7; TRBD1 aligns across 9 bases. The ends lost 5 bases at V and 6 bases at J; junction bases unmatched: 8. From germline, CDR1 is MNHEY and CDR2 SVGAGI. The CDR3 has 14 residues. The CDR3 coding sequence is TGTGCCAGCAGTCGGGACAGGGCGGTGATCGAGCAGTACTTC. Amino acid sequence: CASSRDRAVIEQYF.